This T cell receptor (beta chain) is from a study of T cell repertoires in aging, cancer and after chemotherapy. Overall study context: Donor ages fell into six groups from 30 or younger up to 70 or older. Healthy donor repertoires were recorded over several months to years and showed clear clonal overlap.

Peripheral blood genomic DNA, not sorted cells or RNA, was the template. This clonotype has only a few counts. Antigen unknown. Study-wide results and limits: No conclusions about immunological memory after chemotherapy can be drawn from the repertoire data.

Rearranged V-D-J TRB sequences were amplified with a mixed TRB-A/B primer pool. MiXCR, run by TCRdb on the multiplex PCR reads, gives a single entry per CDR3 protein. The data show about 3,000 distinct CDR3 sequences, with over 25% seen just once and around 9.5% held by the top ten. Germline CDR1 reads SGHTA; CDR2 reads FQGNSA. V was pared by 0 bases and J by 1 base, with 7 bases between. This CDR3 is built from 15 residues. The clonotype comes from a human donor in good health. The source material was blood. The chain carries TRBV7-2 and TRBJ2-1, with D possibly matching TRBD1 (5 bases). CDR3 loop: CASSLAGLSYNEQFF. The CDR3 coding sequence is TGTGCCAGCAGCTTAGCGGGGCTTTCCTACAATGAGCAGTTCTTC.